The 26 T cell receptor beta chains below all came from one sample that was sequenced in a study of Graves' ophthalmopathy and Graves' hyperthyroidism. The study amplified TCR beta CDR3 regions using RNA transcripts. RT-PCR in the first round used HTBI primers; a second-round multiplex PCR followed. TCRdb analysed the multiplex PCR reads with MiXCR anew, one entry per CDR3 protein. The data contain about half a million distinct CDR3 sequences, around an eighth of them singletons. The source material was blood. The receptor source for this set is a woman aged 25 to 39 with Graves' ophthalmopathy.

CDR3 loop: CASSERTVTEAFF. CDR3 DNA sequence: TGTGCCAGCAGTGAAAGGACAGTAACTGAAGCTTTCTTT. V gene TRBV25-1 combines with J gene TRBJ1-1, with a weak D call TRBD1 (6 bases). V lost 2 bases, J lost 5 bases, and 9 bases lay in between. This CDR3 is built from 13 residues. Germline V gives CDR1 MGHDK, CDR2 SYGVNS.

This clonotype was detected ten times or more. V is TRBV29-1 and J is TRBJ1-1; the D is unclear. In germline, CDR1 is SQVTM, CDR2 ANQGSEA. Trimming took off 7 bases at V and 1 base at J, with 13 bases between the two ends. The CDR3 totals 13 residues. DNA for the CDR3: TGCAGCGCCTCGCGTGAGCCGAACACTGAAGCTTTCTTT. It yields the protein CSASREPNTEAFF.

Many counts were recorded for this clonotype. The chain links TRBV2 to TRBJ1-5; D remains ambiguous. This CDR3 is built from 14 residues. The V gene lost 7 bases and the J gene lost 7 bases, with 17 bases spanning the gap. Germline CDR1 SNHLY, CDR2 FYNNEI. The CDR3 sequence is CASTGRARVQPQHF. The CDR3 coding sequence is TGTGCCAGCACGGGTCGGGCGAGGGTACAGCCCCAGCATTTT.

The table lists this clonotype with many counts. This sequence joins TRBV7-9 and TRBJ1-2, with D unresolved. V was cut by 5 bases and J by 4 bases, with 8 bases left in between. Germline V gene sequence: CDR1 SEHNR, CDR2 FQNEAQ (reference sequence). This CDR3 region has 12 residues. CDR3 sequence (DNA): TGTGCCAGCAGCGCCACAGTCTATGGCTACACCTTC. It specifies CASSATVYGYTF.

Comment on this clonotype: The junction and the germline gene differ at one end; a read error may be behind it. The gene calls are TRBV2 and TRBJ2-2; perhaps TRBD2 as D (5 bases). The CDR3 has 13 residues. The germline V gene has CDR1 SNHLY and CDR2 FYNNEI. CDR3 region: CASSQAEAGDLFF. CDR3 nucleotides: TGTGCCAGCAGTCAGGCGGAGGCCGGGGATCTGTTTTTT.

This clonotype was counted only a few times. The chain couples TRBV25-1 to TRBJ1-1; TRBD1 matches at 7 bases. Germline trimming cut 5 bases from V and 4 bases from J; bases unmatched to any gene: 7. This CDR3 is 14 amino acids long. CDR1 is MGHDK, CDR2 SYGVNS, per germline. The CDR3 DNA is TGTGCCAGCAGTATGACAGGGTCAGGCACTGAAGCTTTCTTT. It translates to CASSMTGSGTEAFF.

This clonotype was counted between two and nine times. The rearrangement joins TRBV6-1 to TRBJ2-5, with D hard to call. The CDR3 consists of 13 residues. Between the trimmed V and J ends, which lost 1 base and 5 bases, there was a span of 8 bases. CDR1 MNHNS and CDR2 SASEGT come from the germline V gene. CDR3 sequence (DNA): TGTGCCAGCAGTGAAGGATGGGTGGAGACCCAGTACTTC. This gives the protein CASSEGWVETQYF.

This clonotype was seen many times. The chain links TRBV28 to TRBJ1-1; D not certain. The CDR3 extends over 13 amino acids. CDR1 is MDHEN, CDR2 SYDVKM, per germline. V lost 6 bases and J 4 bases, leaving 12 bases between the germline ends. The CDR3 here is CASRPTRTTEAFF. The CDR3 DNA follows: TGTGCCAGCAGACCTACAAGGACCACTGAAGCTTTCTTT. The full variable domain, in which reference TRBV28 and TRBJ1-1 provide the parts outside the CDR3, is DVKVTQSSRYLVKRTGEKVFLECVQDMDHENMFWYRQDPGLGLRLIYFSYDVKMKEKGDIPEGYSVSREKKERFSLILESASTNQTSMYLCASRPTRTTEAFFGQGTRLTVV.

The table lists this clonotype with many counts. This sequence joins TRBV12-3 or TRBV12-4 and TRBJ1-1, with a weak D call TRBD1 (6 bases). V was cut by 5 bases and J by 0 bases, with 13 bases left in between. The CDR3 loop spans 15 amino acids. Here the CDR3 reads CASSPQGSMNTEAFF. CDR3 coding DNA: TGTGCCAGCAGTCCACAGGGCTCGATGAACACTGAAGCTTTCTTT.

This clonotype was observed at least ten times. This chain connects TRBV20-1 to TRBJ2-7, with 8 bases that match TRBD1. The CDR3 is 12 residues long. V lost 6 bases and J lost 5; bases outside the gene matches: 6. Per the germline V gene, CDR1 is DFQATT and CDR2 is SNEGSKA (reference sequence). This CDR3 reads CSAERTGNEQYF. CDR3 nucleotides: TGCAGTGCGGAACGGACAGGGAACGAGCAGTACTTC.

This clonotype was recorded many times. The J gene is TRBJ2-2, the V gene TRBV28; the D is unclear. V gave up 6 bases and J gave up 5 bases, with 13 bases separating them. This CDR3 has 14 amino acids. Germline-derived CDR1 and CDR2 are MDHEN and SYDVKM. The CDR3 DNA sequence: TGTGCCAGCAGCCCTAGAAGGGTAACCGGGGAGCTGTTTTTT. Its translation: CASSPRRVTGELFF.

This clonotype was detected only a few times. This may arise from a read error, as a much more abundant clone is one base away. The chain couples TRBV5-5 to TRBJ2-7; maybe TRBD1 (6 bases). This CDR3 comprises 15 residues. In germline, CDR1 is SGHKS, CDR2 YYEKEE (reference sequence). In DNA form, the CDR3 reads TGTGCCAGCAGCTTGAAACAGGACAGCTCCTACGAGCACTACTTC. It encodes CASSLKQDSSYEHYF.

The J gene is TRBJ2-7, the V gene TRBV30; 8 nucleotides match TRBD1. V trimming: 5 bases; J trimming: 2 bases; junction bases outside the gene matches: 8. CDR1 is GTSNPN, CDR2 SVGIG, per germline (reference sequence). CDR3 size: 14 residues. The CDR3 here is CAWDRDRSTYEQYF. The CDR3 bases are TGTGCCTGGGACCGGGACAGGTCCACCTACGAGCAGTACTTC.

In its sample, this clonotype was seen many times. The gene calls are TRBV20-1 and TRBJ2-5, with D possibly being TRBD2 (6 bases). Germline values: CDR1 DFQATT, CDR2 SNEGSKA (reference sequence). V lost 3 bases to trimming and J lost 1 base, with 12 bases between them. The CDR3 consists of 14 residues. Here the CDR3 reads CSASRGTLQETQYF. CDR3 sequence (DNA): TGCAGTGCTAGTCGCGGGACCCTCCAAGAGACCCAGTACTTC.

A note on this clonotype: The junction does not match germline at one end; this may be a read error. The chain couples TRBV2 to TRBJ1-1; D unresolved. Germline CDR1 SNHLY, CDR2 FYNNEI. CDR3 length: 13 residues. The CDR3 protein is CVSSIGRDTEAFF. The DNA for the CDR3 is TGTGTCAGCAGTATTGGGCGGGATACTGAAGCTTTCTTT.

This clonotype has more than one count but fewer than ten. The CDR3 protein is CASTSRTGGTEAFF. For the CDR3, the DNA is TGCGCCAGCACGAGCCGTACAGGGGGGACTGAAGCTTTCTTT. The chain couples TRBV5-1 to TRBJ1-1, with 8 bases fitting TRBD1. Per the germline V gene, CDR1 is SGHRS and CDR2 is YFSETQ. The V and J ends lost 6 bases and 5 bases, in that order; junction bases with no gene match: 9. The CDR3 runs to 14 residues.

This clonotype was counted only a few times. The chain has TRBV20-1 and TRBJ2-4, with D perhaps TRBD1 (6 bases). The CDR3 extends over 15 amino acids. The germline V and J ends were trimmed by 2 bases and 3 bases, with 14 bases remaining between them. Germline V gene sequence: CDR1 DFQATT, CDR2 SNEGSKA (reference sequence). The CDR3 DNA reads as TGCAGTGCTAGATCAGGGGAAGGGGGCAAAAACATTCAGTACTTC. It translates to CSARSGEGGKNIQYF.

Many counts were recorded for this clonotype. J is TRBJ1-1 and V is TRBV12-3 or TRBV12-4; no clear D. V dropped 3 bases and J dropped 10 bases, with 9 bases sitting between them. The CDR3 runs to 11 residues. The CDR3 protein is CASSLGGIAFF. In nucleotides, the CDR3 is TGTGCCAGCAGTTTGGGAGGGATAGCTTTCTTT.

The gene calls are TRBV13 and TRBJ2-5; D unresolved. Germline loops: CDR1 PRHDT, CDR2 FYEKMQ (reference sequence). This CDR3 is 16 amino acids long. Trimming cost V 5 bases and J 3 bases, with 19 bases left between them. The CDR3 loop reads CASSPTRGIAEETQYF. DNA of the CDR3: TGTGCCAGCAGCCCAACCCGTGGGATAGCTGAAGAGACCCAGTACTTC.

At least ten counts were recorded for this clonotype. The DNA of the CDR3 is TGTGCCAGCAATACCGTGGGTGGGGACATTCAGTACTTC. Translated: CASNTVGGDIQYF. The gene calls are TRBV12-3 or TRBV12-4 and TRBJ2-4; unclear D gene. The ends were cut back, 7 bases at V and 8 bases at J, with 15 bases in the middle. The CDR3 loop spans 13 amino acids.

This clonotype was seen many times. The chain has TRBV29-1 and TRBJ2-2; TRBD1 aligns across 7 bases. The CDR3 length is 14 residues. Germline values: CDR1 SQVTM, CDR2 ANQGSEA. With 1 base clipped from V and 5 bases from J, the junction kept 4 bases outside the gene matches. The chain's CDR3 is CSVEVPQGTGELFF. DNA of the CDR3: TGCAGCGTTGAAGTCCCACAGGGGACCGGGGAGCTGTTTTTT.

Many counts were recorded for this clonotype. The gene calls are TRBV29-1 and TRBJ1-1, with D perhaps TRBD1 (6 bases). Germline V gives CDR1 SQVTM, CDR2 ANQGSEA. This CDR3 has 12 amino acids. Trimming stripped 6 bases from V and 5 bases from J, with 13 bases between. The CDR3 sequence: CSVGTGRTEAFF. The CDR3 DNA is TGCAGCGTCGGCACAGGGAGGACTGAAGCTTTCTTT.

This clonotype was seen repeatedly, ten times or more. V is TRBV2 and J is TRBJ1-5; weak D call: TRBD1 (5 bases). The CDR3 length is 15 residues. Trimming removed 8 bases from V and 0 bases from J, with 14 bases in between. Germline CDR1 SNHLY, CDR2 FYNNEI. CDR3 nucleotide sequence: TGTGCCAGCCGAAGGGAGGGGTATAGCAATCAGCCCCAGCATTTT. Amino acid sequence: CASRREGYSNQPQHF. Full variable domain (missing parts from reference TRBV2 and TRBJ1-5): EPEVTQTPSHQVTQMGQEVILRCVPISNHLYFYWYRQILGQKVEFLVSFYNNEISEKSEIFDDQFSVERPDGSNFTLKIRSTKLEDSAMYFCASRREGYSNQPQHFGDGTRLSIL.

This clonotype was found many times. CDR3: CASSGRQGAFGYTF. Here the CDR3 DNA reads TGTGCCAGCAGTGGACGACAGGGGGCCTTTGGCTACACCTTC. The chain employs TRBV27 and TRBJ1-2; 10 bases are shared with TRBD1. The ends lost 5 bases at V and 7 bases at J; junction bases unmatched: 7. The length of the CDR3 is 14 residues. Germline CDR1 is MNHEY and CDR2 is SMNVEV (reference sequence).

There are many counts of this clonotype. The chain has TRBV9 and TRBJ1-3, with D possibly being TRBD1 (5 bases). The CDR3 loop spans 15 amino acids. Trimming removed 3 bases from V and 7 bases from J, with 17 bases in between. Germline V gene data show CDR1 as SGDLS and CDR2 as YYNGEE. The CDR3 sequence: CASSALGVRGNTIYF. CDR3 DNA: TGTGCCAGCAGCGCATTAGGGGTTCGTGGCAACACCATATATTTT.

This chain connects TRBV12-3 or TRBV12-4 to TRBJ1-3, with 7 bases identical to TRBD1. The V segment lost 0 bases and the J segment 3 bases; nucleotides outside the gene matches: 8. The CDR3 spans 17 residues. CDR3 residues: CASSLADEGGLGNTIYF. The DNA of the CDR3 is TGTGCCAGCAGTTTAGCGGATGAAGGGGGCCTTGGAAACACCATATATTTT.